The T cell receptor (beta chain) described here comes from a study of T cell changes during pregnancy in multiple sclerosis. The CDR3 has 14 amino acids. The V and J ends lost 9 bases and 2 bases, in that order; junction bases with no gene match: 7. From germline, CDR1 is SGHRS and CDR2 YFSETQ. Using immunoSEQ multiplex PCR, the repertoire was profiled, and TCRdb retains in-frame clones only, with some absent. The sample records tens of thousands of clones, 94% being singletons. This sample comprised peripheral blood, obtained in the third trimester of pregnancy. The chain is built from TRBV5-1 and TRBJ2-7; 11 bases match TRBD2. The TCR sequence derives from a female donor with multiple sclerosis, enrolled in a pregnancy study. The DNA of the CDR3 is TGCGCCACCAAACTAGCGGGGGCGGCCTACGAGCAGTACTTC. Residues: CATKLAGAAYEQYF.